This entry lists 9 T cell receptor beta chains sequenced from one sample in a study of vaccination and CD4 T cells after COVID-19. Their specific antigens are unknown. The time point denotes: late sampling 161 to 241 days after vaccination in a few convalescent patients. Noted treatment: approximately nine-day PBMC culture with coronavirus spike peptide pools or control peptides (ViraFEST assay). The Oncomine TCR Beta short-read assay was what sequenced the DNA obtained from cultured CD4+ T cells. TCRdb fed the PCR reads into MiXCR, producing one record per CDR3 protein. The data contain about 23,000 distinct CDR3 sequences, around 46% of them singletons. The sample here was CD4+ T cells from blood, cultured in vitro, taken about 7 months after SARS-CoV-2 vaccination. These receptors were obtained from a human donor who had recovered from COVID-19.

The chain employs TRBV28 and TRBJ1-2, with no clear D. Per germline, CDR1 MDHEN and CDR2 SYDVKM. V was clipped by 3 bases and J by 4 bases, with 6 bases between them. The CDR3 runs to 12 residues. CDR3 sequence (DNA): TGTGCCAGCAGTTTCGGGTTCTATGGCTACACCTTC. Amino acid sequence: CASSFGFYGYTF.

The chain employs TRBV28 and TRBJ2-1; D might be TRBD2 (6 bases). Germline V gene lookup returns CDR1 MDHEN and CDR2 SYDVKM. V was clipped by 7 bases and J by 2 bases, with 18 bases between them. The CDR3 sequence is 16 residues long. For the CDR3, the DNA is TGTGCCAGCAACCTAAACTGGCTAGCGACCTACAATGAGCAGTTCTTC. As protein: CASNLNWLATYNEQFF.

This rearrangement joins TRBV20-1 to TRBJ1-2; 8 bases match TRBD1. The germline CDR1 and CDR2 sequences are DFQATT and SNEGSKA (reference sequence). V lost 6 bases, J lost 4 bases, and 10 bases stayed unmatched. The CDR3 loop spans 14 amino acids. This chain's CDR3 is CSAYPQGAGYGYTF. The CDR3 DNA is TGCAGTGCATACCCTCAGGGGGCTGGCTATGGCTACACCTTC.

This clonotype was observed a handful of times. This chain connects TRBV27 to TRBJ1-1; D is unclear. Germline lookup yields CDR1 MNHEY and CDR2 SMNVEV (reference sequence). This CDR3 has 16 residues. Trimming removed 5 bases at V and 0 bases at J, with 16 bases between. Written as DNA, the CDR3 is TGTGCCAGCAGTCCGAGACGACGGGTGGTGAACACTGAAGCTTTCTTT. It translates to CASSPRRRVVNTEAFF.

The chain combines TRBV7-7 with TRBJ1-1, with unresolved D. This CDR3 contains 13 residues. Germline V gene sequence: CDR1 SSHAT, CDR2 FNYEAQ (reference sequence). V gave up 2 bases and J gave up 1 base, with 5 bases separating them. CDR3 coding DNA: TGTGCCAGCAGCTTATCCAGGAACACTGAAGCTTTCTTT. The encoded protein is CASSLSRNTEAFF.

This clonotype occurred a few times. The chain combines TRBV27 with TRBJ2-3; D is undetermined. Germline-derived CDR1 and CDR2 are MNHEY and SMNVEV (reference sequence). The V end was cut by 4 bases, the J end by 4 bases, with 15 bases between. The CDR3 covers 15 residues. This CDR3 is CASSSAGLPADTQYF. The CDR3 DNA follows: TGTGCCAGCAGTTCGGCTGGCCTCCCGGCAGATACGCAGTATTTT.

This chain joins TRBV5-5 and TRBJ1-5; possibly TRBD1 for D (6 bases). The V gene's germline CDR1 is SGHKS and CDR2 YYEKEE (reference sequence). The V end was cut by 1 base, the J end by 0 bases, with 17 bases between. The CDR3 extends over 18 amino acids. The CDR3 protein is CASSLYPDSRFSNQPQHF. The CDR3 DNA is TGTGCCAGCAGCTTGTATCCGGACAGTAGATTTAGCAATCAGCCCCAGCATTTT.

The chain combines TRBV27 with TRBJ2-6; 9 bases are shared with TRBD1. The CDR3 length is 17 residues. Trimming took 5 bases from V and 0 from J; bases not matched to a gene: 5. Germline V gene lookup returns CDR1 MNHEY and CDR2 SMNVEV (reference sequence). The CDR3 sequence is CASSLTGGYSGANVLTF. CDR3 coding DNA: TGTGCCAGCAGTCTTACAGGGGGCTACTCTGGGGCCAACGTCCTGACTTTC.

This clonotype occurred a few times. The V and J genes are TRBV6-1 and TRBJ1-5, with no clear D. This CDR3 region has 12 residues. Germline CDR1 is MNHNS and CDR2 is SASEGT. V lost 1 base to trimming and J lost 4 bases, with 2 bases between them. The CDR3 loop reads CASSEVNQPQHF. The DNA of the CDR3 is TGTGCCAGCAGTGAAGTGAATCAGCCCCAGCATTTT.